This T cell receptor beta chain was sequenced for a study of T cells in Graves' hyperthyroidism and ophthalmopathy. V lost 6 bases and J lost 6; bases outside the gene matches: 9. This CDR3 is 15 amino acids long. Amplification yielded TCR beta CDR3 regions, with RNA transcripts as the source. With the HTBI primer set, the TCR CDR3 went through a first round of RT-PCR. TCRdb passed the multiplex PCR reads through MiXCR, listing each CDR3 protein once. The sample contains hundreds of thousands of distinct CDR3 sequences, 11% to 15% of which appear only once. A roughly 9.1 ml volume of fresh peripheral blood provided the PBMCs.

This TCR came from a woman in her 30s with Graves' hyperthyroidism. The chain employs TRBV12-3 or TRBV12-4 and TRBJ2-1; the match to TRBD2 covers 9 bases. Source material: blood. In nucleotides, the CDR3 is TGTGCCAGCAGCTTCTCTATAGCGGGAGCCAATGAGCAGTTCTTC. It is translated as CASSFSIAGANEQFF.